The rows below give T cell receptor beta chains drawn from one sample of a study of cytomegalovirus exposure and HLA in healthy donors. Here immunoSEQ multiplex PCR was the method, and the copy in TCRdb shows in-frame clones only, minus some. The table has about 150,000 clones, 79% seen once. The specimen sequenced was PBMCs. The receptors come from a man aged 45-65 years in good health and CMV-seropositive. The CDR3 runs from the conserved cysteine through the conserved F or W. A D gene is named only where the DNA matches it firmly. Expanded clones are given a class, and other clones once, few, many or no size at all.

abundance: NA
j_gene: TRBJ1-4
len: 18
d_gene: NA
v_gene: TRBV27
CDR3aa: CASSAWAASVESNEKLFF
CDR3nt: TGTGCCAGCAGTGCATGGGCCGCTTCGGTGGAATCTAATGAAAAACTGTTTTTT

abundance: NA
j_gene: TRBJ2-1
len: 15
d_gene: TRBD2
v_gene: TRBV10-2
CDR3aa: CASSEWTSLPNEQFF
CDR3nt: TGCGCCAGCAGTGAATGGACTAGCCTTCCCAACGAGCAGTTCTTC

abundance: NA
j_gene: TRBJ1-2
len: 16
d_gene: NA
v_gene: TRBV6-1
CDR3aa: CASSEAHGGGNYGYTF
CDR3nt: TGTGCCAGCAGTGAAGCGCACGGGGGAGGTAACTATGGCTACACCTTC

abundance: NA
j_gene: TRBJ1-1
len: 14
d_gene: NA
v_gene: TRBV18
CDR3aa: CASSPPGPRPEAFF
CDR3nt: TGTGCCAGCTCCCCGCCAGGGCCCCGGCCTGAAGCTTTCTTT

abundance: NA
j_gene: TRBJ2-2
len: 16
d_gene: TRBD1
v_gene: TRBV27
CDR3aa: CASSLGGTGSHGELFF
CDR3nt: TGTGCCAGCAGTTTAGGCGGGACAGGGAGTCACGGGGAGCTGTTTTTT

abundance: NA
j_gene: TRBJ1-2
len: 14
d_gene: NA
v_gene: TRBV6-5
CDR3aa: CASSYGGAVYGYTF
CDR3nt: TGTGCCAGCAGTTACGGGGGGGCTGTCTATGGCTACACCTTC

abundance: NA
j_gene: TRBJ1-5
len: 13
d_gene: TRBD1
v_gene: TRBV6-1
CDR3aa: CASSGGQGQPQHF
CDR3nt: TGTGCCAGCAGTGGTGGACAGGGACAGCCCCAGCATTTT

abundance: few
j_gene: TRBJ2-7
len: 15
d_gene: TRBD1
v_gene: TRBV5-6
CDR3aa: CASSLGTDTDYEQYF
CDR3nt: TGTGCCAGCAGCTTAGGGACAGATACTGACTACGAGCAGTACTTC

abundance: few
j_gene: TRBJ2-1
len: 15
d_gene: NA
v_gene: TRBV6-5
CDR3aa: CASSYARGVHNEQFF
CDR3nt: TGTGCCAGCAGTTACGCCAGGGGGGTCCACAATGAGCAGTTCTTC

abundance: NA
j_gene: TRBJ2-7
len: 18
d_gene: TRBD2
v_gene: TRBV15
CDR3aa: CATSFKRLAVLIPHEQYF
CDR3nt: TGTGCCACCAGCTTCAAGCGGCTAGCGGTACTCATTCCCCACGAGCAGTACTTC

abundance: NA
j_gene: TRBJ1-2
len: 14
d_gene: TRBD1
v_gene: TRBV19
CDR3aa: CASTTGRGQRGYTF
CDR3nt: TGTGCCAGTACAACGGGTCGGGGACAGCGAGGCTACACCTTC

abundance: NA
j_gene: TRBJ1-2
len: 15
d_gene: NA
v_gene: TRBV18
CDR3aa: CASSQTATSNYGYTF
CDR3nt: TGTGCCAGCTCCCAGACAGCCACCTCTAACTATGGCTACACCTTC

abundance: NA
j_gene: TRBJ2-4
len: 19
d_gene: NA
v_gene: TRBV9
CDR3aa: CASSVGERSSGLAKNIQYF
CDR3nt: TGTGCCAGCAGCGTAGGTGAGCGGAGCTCAGGACTAGCCAAAAACATTCAGTACTTC

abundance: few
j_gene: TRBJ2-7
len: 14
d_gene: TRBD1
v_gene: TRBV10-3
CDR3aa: CAISPGQRSYEQYF
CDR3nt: TGTGCCATCAGTCCGGGACAGCGCTCCTACGAGCAGTACTTC

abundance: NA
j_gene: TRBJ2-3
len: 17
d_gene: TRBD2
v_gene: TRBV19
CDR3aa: CASSPERTSGHTDTQYF
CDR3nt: TGTGCCAGTAGTCCGGAGAGGACTAGCGGGCACACAGATACGCAGTATTTT

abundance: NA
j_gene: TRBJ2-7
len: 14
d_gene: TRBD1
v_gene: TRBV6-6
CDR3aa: CASSYYQQGGEQYF
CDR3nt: TGTGCCAGCAGTTACTATCAACAGGGGGGCGAGCAGTACTTC

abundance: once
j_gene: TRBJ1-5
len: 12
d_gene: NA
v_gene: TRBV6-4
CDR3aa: CASSALNQPQHF
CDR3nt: TGTGCCAGCAGTGCCCTCAATCAGCCCCAGCATTTT

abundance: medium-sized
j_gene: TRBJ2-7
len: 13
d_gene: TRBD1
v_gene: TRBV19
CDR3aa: CASSQGQGSEQYF
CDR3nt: TGTGCCAGTAGCCAGGGACAGGGGAGCGAGCAGTACTTC

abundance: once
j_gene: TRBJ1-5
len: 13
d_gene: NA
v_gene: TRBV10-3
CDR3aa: CAISQDRFQPQHF
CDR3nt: TGTGCCATCAGCCAAGACAGGTTCCAACCCCAGCATTTT

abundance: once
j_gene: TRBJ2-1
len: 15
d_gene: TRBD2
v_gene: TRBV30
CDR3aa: CAWTGGSPFGDEQFF
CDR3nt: TGTGCCTGGACAGGCGGGAGCCCCTTCGGCGATGAGCAGTTCTTC

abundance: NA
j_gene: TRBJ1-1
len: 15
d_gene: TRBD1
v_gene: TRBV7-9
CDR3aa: CASSFTGGVGTEAFF
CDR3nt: TGTGCCAGCAGCTTCACAGGGGGCGTGGGGACTGAAGCTTTCTTT

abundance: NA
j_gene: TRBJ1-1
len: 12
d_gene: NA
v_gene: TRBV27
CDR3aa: CASSGRKSEAFF
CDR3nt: TGTGCCAGCAGTGGGAGGAAATCTGAAGCTTTCTTT

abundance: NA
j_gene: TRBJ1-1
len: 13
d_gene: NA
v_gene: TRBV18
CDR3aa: CASSPPGDTEAFF
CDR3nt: TGTGCCAGCTCACCACCGGGCGACACTGAAGCTTTCTTT

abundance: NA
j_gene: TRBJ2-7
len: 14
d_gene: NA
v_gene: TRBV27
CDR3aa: CASSLDHPGAEQYF
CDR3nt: TGTGCCAGCAGTTTAGACCACCCAGGGGCCGAGCAGTACTTC

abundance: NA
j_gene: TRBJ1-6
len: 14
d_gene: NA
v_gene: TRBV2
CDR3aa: CASSGGLLNSPLHF
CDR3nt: TGTGCCTCGAGCGGGGGGTTGTTGAATTCACCCCTCCACTTT

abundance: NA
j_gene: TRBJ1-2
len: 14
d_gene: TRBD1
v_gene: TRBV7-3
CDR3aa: CASSSTGGADGYTF
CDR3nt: TGTGCCAGCAGCTCGACAGGGGGCGCGGATGGCTACACCTTC

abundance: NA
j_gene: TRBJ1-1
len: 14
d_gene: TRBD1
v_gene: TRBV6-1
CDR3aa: CASSGPDRATEAFF
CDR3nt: TGTGCCAGCAGTGGCCCGGACAGGGCAACTGAAGCTTTCTTT

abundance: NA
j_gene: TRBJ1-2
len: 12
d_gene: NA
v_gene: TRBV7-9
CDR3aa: CSSSRQWDGYTF
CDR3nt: TGTTCCAGCAGCCGACAATGGGATGGCTACACCTTC

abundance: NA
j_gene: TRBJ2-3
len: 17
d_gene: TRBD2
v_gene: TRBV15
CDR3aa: CATSDPGMAGVRDTQYF
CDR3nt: TGTGCCACCAGCGACCCAGGAATGGCGGGAGTTAGGGATACGCAGTATTTT

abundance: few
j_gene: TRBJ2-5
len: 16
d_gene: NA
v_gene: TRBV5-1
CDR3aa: CASSLGLAQDQETQYF
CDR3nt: TGCGCCAGCAGCTTGGGGCTAGCGCAAGACCAAGAGACCCAGTACTTC

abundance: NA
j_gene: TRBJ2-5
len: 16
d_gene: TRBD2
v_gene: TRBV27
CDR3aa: CASSPWGSGTQETQYF
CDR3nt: TGTGCCAGCAGTCCCTGGGGTAGCGGGACCCAAGAGACCCAGTACTTC

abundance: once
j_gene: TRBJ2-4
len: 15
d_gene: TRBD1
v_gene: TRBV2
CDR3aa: CASRVQGASKNIQYF
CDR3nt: TGTGCCAGTCGAGTTCAGGGGGCTTCCAAAAACATTCAGTACTTC

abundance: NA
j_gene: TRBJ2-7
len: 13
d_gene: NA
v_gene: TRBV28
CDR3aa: CASHGGRWDEQYF
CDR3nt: TGTGCCAGCCACGGGGGGCGGTGGGACGAGCAGTACTTC

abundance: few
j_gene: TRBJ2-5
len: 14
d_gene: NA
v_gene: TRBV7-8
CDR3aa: CASSLSMTVAAQYF
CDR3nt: TGTGCCAGCAGCTTATCGATGACTGTAGCGGCCCAGTACTTC

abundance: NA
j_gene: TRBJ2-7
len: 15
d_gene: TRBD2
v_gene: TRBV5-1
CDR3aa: CASSGWGEGLEEQYF
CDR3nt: TGCGCCAGCAGCGGATGGGGGGAGGGCCTGGAGGAGCAGTACTTC

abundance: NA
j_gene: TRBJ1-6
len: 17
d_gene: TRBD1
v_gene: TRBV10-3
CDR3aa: CAIKSGAAGTGVSPLHF
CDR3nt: TGTGCCATCAAAAGCGGCGCGGCCGGGACAGGGGTGTCACCCCTCCACTTT

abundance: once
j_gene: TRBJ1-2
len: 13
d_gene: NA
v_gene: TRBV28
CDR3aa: CASSFPANYGYTF
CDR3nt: TGTGCCAGCAGTTTTCCAGCTAACTATGGCTACACCTTC

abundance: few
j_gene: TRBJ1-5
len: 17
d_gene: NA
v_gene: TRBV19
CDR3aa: CASSIILVSLSNQPQHF
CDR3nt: TGTGCCAGTAGTATTATCCTTGTGAGTCTAAGCAATCAGCCCCAGCATTTT

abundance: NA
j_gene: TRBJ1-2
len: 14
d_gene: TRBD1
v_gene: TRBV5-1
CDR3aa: CASSSTGGYYGYTF
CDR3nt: TGCGCCAGCAGCTCAACAGGGGGATACTATGGCTACACCTTC

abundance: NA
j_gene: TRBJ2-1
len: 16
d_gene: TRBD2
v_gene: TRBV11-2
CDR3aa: CASSTQTSGRVGEQFF
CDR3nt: TGTGCCAGCAGCACCCAGACTAGCGGGAGGGTTGGTGAGCAGTTCTTC

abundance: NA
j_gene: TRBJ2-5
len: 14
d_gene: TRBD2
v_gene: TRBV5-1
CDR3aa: CASSLTAGEETQYF
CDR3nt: TGCGCCAGCAGCTTGACAGCGGGAGAGGAGACCCAGTACTTC

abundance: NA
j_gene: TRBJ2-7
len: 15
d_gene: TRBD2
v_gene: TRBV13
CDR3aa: CASSPRLAGTYEQYF
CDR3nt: TGTGCCAGCAGCCCCCGACTAGCGGGTACCTACGAGCAGTACTTC

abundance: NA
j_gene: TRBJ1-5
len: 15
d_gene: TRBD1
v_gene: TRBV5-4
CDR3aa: CASSLGSGGDQPQHF
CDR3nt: TGTGCCAGCAGCTTGGGCTCAGGGGGCGATCAGCCCCAGCATTTT

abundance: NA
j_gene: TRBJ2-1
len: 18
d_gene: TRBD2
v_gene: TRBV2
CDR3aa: CASSPGGVESWVYNEQFF
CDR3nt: TGTGCCAGCAGCCCGGGGGGGGTAGAATCTTGGGTTTACAATGAGCAGTTCTTC

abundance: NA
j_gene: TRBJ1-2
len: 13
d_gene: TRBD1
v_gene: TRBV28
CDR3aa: CASSFQGALGYTF
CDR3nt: TGTGCCAGCAGTTTTCAGGGGGCCCTTGGCTACACCTTC

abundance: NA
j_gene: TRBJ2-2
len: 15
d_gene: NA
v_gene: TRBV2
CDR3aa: CASSEQGGFTGELFF
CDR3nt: TGTGCCAGCAGTGAACAGGGGGGTTTCACCGGGGAGCTGTTTTTT

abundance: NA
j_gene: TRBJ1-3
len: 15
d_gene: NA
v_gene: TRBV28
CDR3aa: CASKDFGISGNTIYF
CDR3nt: TGTGCCAGCAAGGACTTCGGGATCTCTGGAAACACCATATATTTT

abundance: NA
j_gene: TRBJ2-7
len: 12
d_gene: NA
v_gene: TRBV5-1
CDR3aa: CASSLINNEQYF
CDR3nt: TGCGCCAGCAGCTTGATAAACAACGAGCAGTACTTC

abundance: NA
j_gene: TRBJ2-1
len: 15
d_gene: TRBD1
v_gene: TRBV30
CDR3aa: CAWSLGQGGANEQFF
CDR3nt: TGTGCCTGGAGCCTGGGACAGGGGGGTGCCAATGAGCAGTTCTTC

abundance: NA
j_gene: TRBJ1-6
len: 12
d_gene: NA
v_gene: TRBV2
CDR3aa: CASSGQNSPLHF
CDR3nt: TGTGCCAGCAGCGGACAGAATTCACCCCTCCACTTT

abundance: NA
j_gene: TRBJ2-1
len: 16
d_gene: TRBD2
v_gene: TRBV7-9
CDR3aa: CASSPTTSGRANEQFF
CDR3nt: TGTGCCAGCAGCCCGACGACTAGCGGGAGGGCCAATGAGCAGTTCTTC

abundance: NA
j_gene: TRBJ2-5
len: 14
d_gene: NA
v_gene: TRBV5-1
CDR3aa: CASSPGTASEAQYF
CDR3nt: TGCGCCAGCAGCCCAGGGACTGCTTCTGAGGCCCAGTACTTC

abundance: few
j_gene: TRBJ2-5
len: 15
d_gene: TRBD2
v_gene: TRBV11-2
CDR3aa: CASSLIGRAGGTQYF
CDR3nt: TGTGCCAGCAGCTTAATCGGGAGGGCCGGGGGGACCCAGTACTTC

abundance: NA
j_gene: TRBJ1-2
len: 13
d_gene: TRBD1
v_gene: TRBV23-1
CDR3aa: CASSGTANYGYTF
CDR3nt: TGCGCCAGCTCCGGGACAGCCAACTATGGCTACACCTTC

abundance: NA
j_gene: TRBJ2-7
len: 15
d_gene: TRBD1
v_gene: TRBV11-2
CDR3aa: CASSRAGDRVGEQYF
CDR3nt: TGTGCCAGCAGCAGAGCAGGGGACAGGGTAGGCGAGCAGTACTTC

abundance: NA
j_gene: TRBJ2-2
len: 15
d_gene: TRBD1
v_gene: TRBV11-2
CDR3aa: CASSLTGGNTGELFF
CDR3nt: TGTGCCAGCAGCTTGACAGGGGGGAACACCGGGGAGCTGTTTTTT

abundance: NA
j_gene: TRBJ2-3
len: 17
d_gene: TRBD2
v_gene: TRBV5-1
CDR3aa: CASSPGLAGGSTDTQYF
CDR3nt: TGCGCCAGCAGCCCCGGACTAGCGGGAGGTTCTACAGATACGCAGTATTTT